Shown below are 17 T cell receptor beta chains from a single sample sequenced in a study of spatial heterogeneity in lung cancer. No antigen is known for these receptors. TCRdb passed the 5' RACE reads through MiXCR, listing each CDR3 protein once. The sample consists of 15,000 to 20,000 distinct CDR3 sequences, 6.2% of them appearing once. Study-wide points: Tumor mutation counts were tracked by expanded intratumoral alpha and beta TCR counts.

Time point of the sample: sample taken at primary tumor resection. The sample here was lung tumor tissue, taken at surgery. These receptors all come from a male donor with early-stage non-small cell lung cancer.

This clonotype was recorded at least ten times. Within a library made for alpha chains, this beta chain is off target, and its count is uninformative. This chain uses TRBV20-1 with TRBJ1-5; 7 nucleotides align to TRBD1. CDR1 and CDR2 from the germline V gene are DFQATT and SNEGSKA (reference sequence). The CDR3 has 16 amino acids. V shed 0 bases and J 3 bases; nucleotides not matched to a gene: 8. CDR3 bases: TGCAGTGCTAGAGATCCCCTCGGACAGGACAATCAGCCCCAGCATTTT. Translating it yields CSARDPLGQDNQPQHF.

This clonotype is medium-sized. Being off target in a library aimed at alpha chains, this beta chain has a size of little meaning. This sequence joins TRBV7-2 and TRBJ1-4; the D is unclear. Germline V lookup: CDR1 SGHTA, CDR2 FQGNSA. Trimming cost V 4 bases and J 5 bases, with 14 bases left between them. The CDR3 length is 15 residues. This chain's CDR3 is CASSSDPVRNEKLFF. The CDR3 bases are TGTGCCAGCAGCTCCGACCCAGTCCGAAATGAAAAACTGTTTTTT.

This clonotype has just a few counts. Because this beta chain is a stray read in a library intended to capture alpha chains, its abundance should not be given much weight. The genes are TRBV7-2 and TRBJ2-2, with TRBD2 matching 8 bases. Germline V gene sequence: CDR1 SGHTA, CDR2 FQGNSA. Trimming removed 5 bases from V and 4 bases from J; junction bases left unmatched: 6. The CDR3 sequence is 15 residues long. The DNA of the CDR3 is TGTGCCAGCAGCCGACTAGCGCGTGGCACCGGGGAGCTGTTTTTT. Translation gives CASSRLARGTGELFF.

Remarks on this clonotype: An end of the junction differs from the germline gene, which may be a read error. The library was built for alpha chains, so this beta chain is an off-target read and its size means little. The chain has TRBV5-8 and TRBJ1-2, with D possibly TRBD1 on 6 matching bases. The germline V gene has CDR1 SGHTS and CDR2 YDEGEE. The CDR3 has 13 residues. The CDR3 DNA reads TGTGCCAGAAGCCTACAGGGTTTCTATAGCTACACCTTC. It translates to CARSLQGFYSYTF. The full variable domain, with the rest looked up from reference TRBV5-8 and TRBJ1-2, is EAGVTQSPTHLIKTRGQQATLRCSPISGHTSVYWYQQALGLGLQFLLWYDEGEERNRGNFPPRFSGRQFPNYSSELNVNALELEDSALYLCARSLQGFYSYTFGSGTRLTVV.

About this clonotype: The library was prepared for alpha chains; this beta chain is a stray read, so its frequency means little. The chain has TRBV29-1 and TRBJ1-2, with 10 bases matching TRBD1. Germline CDR1 is SQVTM and CDR2 is ANQGSEA. This CDR3 has 14 residues. The junction had 10 bases not matched to a gene; V was cut back by 5 bases and J by 7 bases. The DNA of the CDR3 is TGCAGCGTTACCCTCGACAGGGGGCAGGGTGGCTACACCTTC. Amino acid sequence: CSVTLDRGQGGYTF.

Turning to this clonotype: In a library made to pick up alpha chains, this beta chain is a stray read with a size that means little. CDR3 coding DNA: TGTGCCAGCAGAACAGGGACCGGAGGCTACGAGCAGTACTTC. It yields the protein CASRTGTGGYEQYF. The chain couples TRBV2 to TRBJ2-7, with D tentatively TRBD1 (6 bases). The CDR3 length is 14 residues. The germline CDR1 and CDR2 sequences are SNHLY and FYNNEI. V was trimmed by 6 bases and J by 3 bases, leaving 15 bases between them.

This clonotype was recorded a few times. This beta chain is off target for a library built for alpha chains, so its abundance means little. V and J are TRBV20-1 and TRBJ2-5; 14 bases fit TRBD2. This CDR3 contains 15 residues. Germline CDR1 and CDR2: DFQATT and SNEGSKA (reference sequence). V shed 4 bases, J shed 5 bases, and the junction held 6 bases outside the gene matches. CDR3: CSANGGLAGGETQYF. The CDR3 DNA reads TGCAGTGCTAATGGAGGACTAGCGGGGGGTGAGACCCAGTACTTC.

This clonotype appeared many times. Since the library was made to target alpha chains, this beta chain is a stray read and its abundance is not meaningful. V and J are TRBV20-1 and TRBJ2-4; D gene ambiguous. This CDR3 spans 13 amino acids. The V gene's germline CDR1 is DFQATT and CDR2 SNEGSKA (reference sequence). Deletions cut 1 base from V and 8 bases from J, with 12 bases between. CDR3 DNA sequence: TGCAGTGCTAGAGCTACGGGTGCGGACATTCAGTACTTC. Translating it yields CSARATGADIQYF.

This clonotype was picked up a small number of times. This beta chain lies outside the target of a library built for alpha chains; its clone size means little. The J gene is TRBJ2-1, the V gene TRBV20-1; 7 bases line up with TRBD2. CDR3 size: 16 residues. Germline loops: CDR1 DFQATT, CDR2 SNEGSKA (reference sequence). V shed 7 bases, J shed 7 bases, and the junction held 19 bases outside the gene matches. Here the CDR3 DNA reads TGCAGTGTCCGGGCGGTAGCGGGCCGTTCGGTTAATGAGCAGTTCTTC. Amino acids: CSVRAVAGRSVNEQFF.

As regards this clonotype: One junction end disagrees with the germline gene, perhaps due to a read error. This beta chain was picked up by a library intended for alpha chains and is off target, so its count carries little meaning. The chain combines TRBV3-1 with TRBJ2-5; 7 positions match TRBD2. There are 15 residues in the CDR3. From germline, CDR1 is LGHDT and CDR2 YNNKEL (reference sequence). The CDR3 is CASSLDYRIGGTQYF. In nucleotides, the CDR3 is TGTGCCAGCAGCCTAGATTACAGGATCGGGGGGACCCAGTACTTT.

This clonotype was seen a few times. This beta chain turned up in a library designed for alpha chains; as an off-target read, its abundance says little. The gene calls are TRBV29-1 and TRBJ2-1; tentatively, D is TRBD2 (6 bases). Trimming cost V 7 bases and J 1 base, with 11 bases left between them. This CDR3 spans 13 amino acids. Germline-derived CDR1 and CDR2 are SQVTM and ANQGSEA. CDR3 in DNA: TGCAGCGGGGAGGCGGGGTCCTACAATGAGCAGTTCTTC. Translation: CSGEAGSYNEQFF.

The table lists this clonotype with many counts. This beta chain is a stray sequence in a library constructed for alpha chains; its clone size is not meaningful. The chain uses TRBV6-5 and TRBJ2-3, with a weak D call TRBD2 (5 bases). CDR1 MNHEY and CDR2 SVGAGI come from the germline V gene. Trimming took 4 bases from V and 4 from J, leaving 9 bases between them. The CDR3 totals 13 residues. The CDR3 coding sequence is TGTGCCAGCAGTTCTGCGGGCGCAGATACGCAGTATTTT. This translates into CASSSAGADTQYF.

There are many counts of this clonotype. This beta chain lies outside the target of a library built for alpha chains; its clone size means little. V and J are TRBV10-3 and TRBJ2-3, with 8 positions matching TRBD1. This CDR3 has 13 residues. Germline-derived CDR1 and CDR2 are ENHRY and SYGVKD. Germline trimming cut 2 bases from V and 14 bases from J; bases unmatched to any gene: 9. CDR3 sequence: CAISEAGGMPRYF. DNA of the CDR3: TGTGCCATCAGTGAGGCAGGGGGCATGCCCCGGTATTTT.

This clonotype was seen many times. Because the library targeted alpha chains, this beta chain is an off-target read whose size means little. CDR3 nucleotides: TGTGCCAGCACCTCTCGGGGCGAGCAGTACTTC. Translation gives CASTSRGEQYF. The V and J genes are TRBV28 and TRBJ2-7, with a possible D match to TRBD2 (5 bases). The germline V and J ends were trimmed by 7 bases and 6 bases, with 10 bases remaining between them. CDR3 length equals 11 residues. CDR1 is MDHEN and CDR2 is SYDVKM in the germline V gene.

This clonotype was observed many times. A library made for alpha chains picked up this beta chain off target, so its size means little. The chain employs TRBV28 and TRBJ1-6; the D is unclear. Germline V CDR1 and CDR2: MDHEN, SYDVKM. With 11 bases removed from V and 9 bases from J, the gap between germline ends came to 17 bases. CDR3 length: 13 amino acids. The CDR3, as DNA: TGTGCCGCCGCCGATCTCCGTGGTTCACCCCTCCACTTT. Translating gives CAAADLRGSPLHF.

There are many counts of this clonotype. Because this beta chain is a stray read in a library intended to capture alpha chains, its abundance should not be given much weight. The rearrangement uses TRBV28 and TRBJ1-6, with 9 positions matching TRBD1. Germline V gene sequence: CDR1 MDHEN, CDR2 SYDVKM. Germline trimming cut 7 bases from V and 6 bases from J; bases unmatched to any gene: 7. The CDR3 length is 15 residues. The CDR3 is CASTTGDRANSPLHF. CDR3 nucleotide sequence: TGTGCCAGCACCACTGGGGACAGGGCTAATTCACCCCTCCACTTT.

This clonotype was seen ten or more times. With the library built for alpha chains, this beta chain is off target and its frequency is not meaningful. The chain employs TRBV6-5 and TRBJ1-2; the match to TRBD1 covers 8 bases. Germline CDR1 and CDR2: MNHEY and SVGAGI. The V and J ends lost 6 bases and 3 bases, in that order; junction bases with no gene match: 6. The CDR3 loop spans 14 amino acids. The CDR3 DNA reads as TGTGCCAGCAGGAGCCCGGACAGGGACTATGGCTACACCTTC. It is translated as CASRSPDRDYGYTF.